The present entry profiles one TCR beta chain with its context. The target of this receptor is not known. The record has no base qualities; no much larger clone is one base away. Library generation was performed with PCR. The run used a HiSeq X Ten. High-throughput sequencing was used to characterize TCR repertoires. The public sequencing data were trimmed at Q25 with fastp and processed into clonotypes with MiXCR by TCRdb, which kept only in-frame beta chains. One record per CDR3 amino acid sequence lists the most common genes and DNA. This sample lists some 30,000 distinct CDR3 sequences; roughly 52% were detected once. Approximately 12% of the sample is held by the ten biggest clonotypes. Read against the paper, the sample's time point label means: before preoperative PTX-NDP chemotherapy. Before surgery, patients were given paclitaxel-nedaplatin as preoperative chemotherapy. This specimen belongs to a study of esophageal squamous cell carcinoma under preoperative chemotherapy (dated by TCRdb to between 2018 and 2020). Study-level background: Both tumor-infiltrating lymphocytes and peripheral blood T cells had their TCR repertoires profiled in the study. The study assessed how paclitaxel-nedaplatin chemotherapy affected T-cell receptor repertoires in patients with esophageal squamous cell carcinoma. The cohort comprised a few patients with primary esophageal squamous cell carcinoma. Repertoires from samples taken before paclitaxel-nedaplatin therapy were compared with repertoires from samples taken after paclitaxel-nedaplatin therapy.

The CDR3 contains 13 residues, cysteine and phenylalanine counted. Only the CDR3 portion is preserved as DNA: 39 bases, with reading frame beginning at the first base. CDR1 and CDR2, looked up from the germline V gene (reference sequence), are SSHAT and FNYEAQ. Overall study outcomes, separate from this receptor: Only five patients with esophageal squamous cell carcinoma were analyzed, making for a small cohort. TCR diversity increased significantly in peripheral T cells after chemotherapy, but not in tumor-infiltrating lymphocytes. Post-treatment tumor-infiltrating lymphocytes appeared partly derived from peripheral T cells migrating into the tumor, not solely from local clonal changes. Clonotype frequencies shifted immediately and substantially under paclitaxel-nedaplatin therapy, and abundant clones were more likely to contract than to amplify.

The biological material was taken from a patient given preoperative chemotherapy. The clonotype was recovered from a human donor with esophageal squamous cell carcinoma. The donor label of this sample is uncertain. This sequence uses TRBV7-7 and TRBJ2-6; there is no confident call for the D gene. The CDR3 protein: CASLPGAHETLTF. The bases are TGTGCTAGTTTGCCAGGCGCCCACGAGACCCTGACTTTC.